These T cell receptor beta chains were read from a single sample in a study of lymphopenia after photon versus proton radiotherapy. Method: immunoSEQ multiplex PCR; TCRdb's copy keeps in-frame clones and lacks some. This sample carries 65,000 to 70,000 clones, approximately 90% of them seen once, and the ten largest clones take approximately 2.6%. The input for sequencing was peripheral blood, taken from a patient treated with photon-based radiotherapy. Receptors originate from a woman between 65 and 79 years old with pancreatic cancer. CDR3s include the opening cysteine and the closing phenylalanine or tryptophan. The D gene is left open where the match is weak. Clone size appears in some rows only: once, few, many, or a class for an expanded clone.

j_gene,abundance,v_gene,d_gene,CDR3aa,CDR3nt
TRBJ2-2,-,TRBV2,TRBD2,CASSETSGNTGELFF,TGTGCCAGCAGTGAGACTAGCGGGAACACCGGGGAGCTGTTTTTT
TRBJ2-5,-,TRBV7-8,-,CASSEQVPETQYF,TGTGCCAGCAGCGAACAGGTCCCAGAGACCCAGTACTTC
TRBJ2-7,once,TRBV2,TRBD1,CAGQGLTTYEQYF,TGTGCCGGACAGGGTCTTACTACCTACGAGCAGTACTTC
TRBJ1-2,-,TRBV15,TRBD1,CATSREKGGVYGYTF,TGTGCCACCAGCAGAGAGAAAGGGGGCGTCTATGGCTACACCTTC
TRBJ1-2,-,TRBV28,-,CASLGGHSGGYTF,TGTGCCAGTTTGGGGGGGCATAGCGGTGGCTACACCTTC
TRBJ1-1,once,TRBV30,-,CAWGPIRAVNTEAFF,TGTGCCTGGGGACCTATCCGCGCCGTGAACACTGAAGCTTTCTTT
TRBJ2-4,-,TRBV5-3,-,CARSLAHRTKNIQYF,TGTGCCAGAAGCTTGGCGCACAGGACCAAAAACATTCAGTACTTC
TRBJ2-2,-,TRBV5-4,-,CASSPRVQPLGGELFF,TGTGCCAGCAGCCCCCGGGTCCAACCTCTGGGCGGGGAGCTGTTTTTT
TRBJ2-3,-,TRBV19,-,CASSIRGGEDTQYF,TGTGCCAGTAGTATCAGGGGAGGTGAAGATACGCAGTATTTT
TRBJ1-5,-,TRBV4-3,TRBD1,CASSQMTGQNQPQHF,TGCGCCAGCAGCCAGATGACAGGGCAGAATCAGCCCCAGCATTTT
TRBJ2-6,-,TRBV7-6,-,CASSSGRSSGANVLTF,TGTGCCAGCAGCTCAGGGCGGAGCTCTGGGGCCAACGTCCTGACTTTC
TRBJ2-7,-,TRBV11-2,TRBD2,CASNPSGNYEQYF,TGTGCCAGCAACCCTAGCGGGAACTACGAGCAGTACTTC
TRBJ1-2,-,TRBV4-3,-,CASSQDTRAGGGYTF,TGCGCCAGCAGCCAAGACACCCGCGCAGGAGGAGGCTACACCTTC
TRBJ1-6,-,TRBV6-6,-,CASRTEGRSNSPLHF,TGTGCCAGCAGGACCGAGGGACGCTCAAATTCACCCCTCCACTTT
TRBJ2-7,-,TRBV5-8,TRBD2,CASSLGLAGGPGQYF,TGTGCCAGCAGCTTGGGACTAGCGGGAGGGCCCGGGCAGTACTTC
TRBJ2-7,-,TRBV14,-,CASSRTIGAYFGEQYF,TGTGCCAGCAGCCGGACCATCGGAGCGTACTTCGGCGAGCAGTACTTC
TRBJ2-1,-,TRBV9,TRBD2,CASSVSGDLNEQFF,TGTGCCAGCAGCGTAAGCGGGGACCTAAATGAGCAGTTCTTC
TRBJ1-3,once,TRBV5-1,TRBD1,CASSLQDRGNTIYF,TGCGCCAGCAGCTTGCAGGACAGGGGAAACACCATATATTTT
TRBJ1-4,-,TRBV7-9,-,CASSPSRANEKLFF,TGTGCCAGCAGCCCGTCGAGGGCTAATGAAAAACTGTTTTTT
TRBJ2-7,-,TRBV14,-,CASSQGGVGRGFEQYF,TGTGCCAGCAGCCAAGGGGGAGTGGGGAGAGGATTCGAGCAGTACTTC
TRBJ2-5,-,TRBV11-3,-,CASSLGGPGETQYF,TGTGCCAGCAGCTTAGGGGGACCAGGAGAGACCCAGTACTTC
TRBJ2-5,-,TRBV7-3,TRBD1,CASSPTTGAETQYF,TGTGCCAGCAGCCCGACGACAGGGGCCGAGACCCAGTACTTC
TRBJ1-4,-,TRBV30,-,CAWSVHGNEKLFF,TGTGCCTGGAGTGTACACGGGAATGAAAAACTGTTTTTT